These T cell receptor beta chains were read from a single sample in a study of blood T cell repertoires in COVID-19. The table came from immunoSEQ multiplex PCR; TCRdb's copy has only in-frame clones and leaves some out. The sample comprises approximately 110,000 clones, about two thirds of which are singletons, and around 0.9% rests with the top ten. Sequenced: peripheral blood. The receptor source for this set is a human donor with acute or convalescent COVID-19. The donor label of this sample is uncertain. Both conserved end residues are part of each CDR3. The order of the fields is V gene, clone size, J gene, D gene, CDR3 DNA, CDR3 protein. The D gene is left open where the match is weak. The size field is filled for only some rows; it gives once, few, many or a size class.

TRBV30	once	TRBJ1-6	TRBD1	TGTGCCTGGAATAGACAGGGGGGTTCACCCCTCCACTTT	CAWNRQGGSPLHF
TRBV5-1	-	TRBJ2-7	-	TGCGCCAGCAGCTGGGTGGACATGGTCTACGAGCAGTACTTC	CASSWVDMVYEQYF
TRBV10-3	once	TRBJ1-2	-	TGTGCCATCAGTGAGTCGGGAGTTATGAACTATGGCTACACCTTC	CAISESGVMNYGYTF
TRBV11-2	few	TRBJ1-1	-	TGTGCCAGCAGCCCCGAGGCCCCACAATCGAACACTGAAGCTTTCTTT	CASSPEAPQSNTEAFF
TRBV30	-	TRBJ2-7	-	TGTGCCTGGAGGGGAGACTCCTACGAGCAGTACTTC	CAWRGDSYEQYF
TRBV27	-	TRBJ1-2	-	TGTGCCAGCAGTTTCAGTGGAGGGCTAGTTCGGGGCTACACCTTC	CASSFSGGLVRGYTF
TRBV7-9	-	TRBJ2-3	-	TGTGCCAGCAGCCCCTCCACGGGCACAGATACGCAGTATTTT	CASSPSTGTDTQYF
TRBV18	-	TRBJ2-1	TRBD1	TGTGCCAGCTCACCCTCGGGGACAGTGGGTAATGAGCAGTTCTTC	CASSPSGTVGNEQFF
TRBV5-1	-	TRBJ2-3	TRBD2	TGCGCCAGCATAACCGGGACTAGCGTTTCAGATACGCAGTATTTT	CASITGTSVSDTQYF
TRBV12-3/TRBV12-4	-	TRBJ1-2	-	TGTGCCAGCAGTGGGGGGGACTATGGCTACACCTTC	CASSGGDYGYTF
TRBV3-1/TRBV3-2	-	TRBJ1-1	-	TGTGCCAGCAGCCTAAACCCGTCAGGCCGGTCTACTGAAGCTTTCTTT	CASSLNPSGRSTEAFF
TRBV5-6	-	TRBJ2-1	TRBD1	TGTGCCAGCAGCGAGACCGGGACAGGGGGCTACAATGAGCAGTTCTTC	CASSETGTGGYNEQFF
TRBV5-1	-	TRBJ2-7	TRBD1	TGCGCCAGCCGCTATAGATGGACAGGGGGATACGAGCAGTACTTC	CASRYRWTGGYEQYF
TRBV2	-	TRBJ2-3	-	TGTGCCAGCAGTGACAGGTCCCACACAGATACGCAGTATTTT	CASSDRSHTDTQYF
TRBV5-1	-	TRBJ1-1	-	TGCGCCAGCAGCTTCGCAGGGGACACTGAAGCTTTCTTT	CASSFAGDTEAFF
TRBV27	-	TRBJ2-5	TRBD2	TGTGCCAGCAGTTTGACTAGCGGGGGGCGTACCCAAGAGACCCAGTACTTC	CASSLTSGGRTQETQYF
TRBV4-1	-	TRBJ1-2	-	TGCGCCAGCAGCCAAGCCCCAGGCAGTATCTATGGCTACACCTTC	CASSQAPGSIYGYTF
TRBV5-1	few	TRBJ1-2	-	TGCGCCAGCAGCTTGGACAGGGCAAAGGGCTACACCTTC	CASSLDRAKGYTF
TRBV18	-	TRBJ2-3	-	TGTGCCAGCTCACCCTCAACATCCACAGATACGCAGTATTTT	CASSPSTSTDTQYF
TRBV5-4	-	TRBJ2-5	-	TGTGCCAGCAGCCCCGCGGGCAGCCTCCGGGAGACCCAGTACTTC	CASSPAGSLRETQYF
TRBV6-2/TRBV6-3	-	TRBJ1-4	TRBD1	TGTGCCAGCAGTGATTGGACAGGGGAGTATTGGACTAATGAAAAACTGTTTTTT	CASSDWTGEYWTNEKLFF
TRBV2	once	TRBJ1-1	TRBD1	TGTGCCAGCAAGGAGACAGGGAGGTCGGCAGCTTTCTTT	CASKETGRSAAFF
TRBV19	-	TRBJ2-3	-	TGTGCCAGTAGTCCCTCCGGGGGTGGGGATACGCAGTATTTT	CASSPSGGGDTQYF
TRBV30	many	TRBJ2-5	TRBD1	TGTGCCTGGAGTCGGACAGGGGTAGGGGAGACCCAGTACTTC	CAWSRTGVGETQYF
TRBV7-9	-	TRBJ1-2	-	TGTGCCAGCAGCCAGGCGGCAGGGGAGGGCGGCTACACCTTC	CASSQAAGEGGYTF
TRBV5-1	-	TRBJ2-3	-	TGCGCCAGCAGCTTCCCCCCTAGCGACGGCACAGATACGCAGTATTTT	CASSFPPSDGTDTQYF
TRBV4-1	-	TRBJ2-3	TRBD2	TGCGCCAGCAGCCCAGCGGGGGACCTCACAGATACGCAGTATTTT	CASSPAGDLTDTQYF
TRBV11-3	-	TRBJ2-3	-	TGTGCCAGCAGCTTAGACGGAACGAGGACAGATACGCAGTATTTT	CASSLDGTRTDTQYF
TRBV20-1	-	TRBJ1-1	-	TGCAGTGCTAGTTTTGGGGTGTGGGGAGGCACTGAAGCTTTCTTT	CSASFGVWGGTEAFF
TRBV13	-	TRBJ2-2	-	TGTGCCAGCAGCCCTGGCGGGGTAGCGACGTCTCCGAACACCGGGGAGCTGTTTTTT	CASSPGGVATSPNTGELFF
TRBV11-2	-	TRBJ2-3	TRBD2	TGTGCCAGCAGCTTAGATATAGCGGGGGCCACAGATACGCAGTATTTT	CASSLDIAGATDTQYF
TRBV12-3/TRBV12-4	-	TRBJ1-1	TRBD1	TGTGCCAGCAGACGACAGGGAACAAGTGAAGCTTTCTTT	CASRRQGTSEAFF
TRBV3-1/TRBV3-2	few	TRBJ1-3	-	TGTGCCAGCAGCAAGGGGCAGGGCCACTCTGGAAACACCATATATTTT	CASSKGQGHSGNTIYF